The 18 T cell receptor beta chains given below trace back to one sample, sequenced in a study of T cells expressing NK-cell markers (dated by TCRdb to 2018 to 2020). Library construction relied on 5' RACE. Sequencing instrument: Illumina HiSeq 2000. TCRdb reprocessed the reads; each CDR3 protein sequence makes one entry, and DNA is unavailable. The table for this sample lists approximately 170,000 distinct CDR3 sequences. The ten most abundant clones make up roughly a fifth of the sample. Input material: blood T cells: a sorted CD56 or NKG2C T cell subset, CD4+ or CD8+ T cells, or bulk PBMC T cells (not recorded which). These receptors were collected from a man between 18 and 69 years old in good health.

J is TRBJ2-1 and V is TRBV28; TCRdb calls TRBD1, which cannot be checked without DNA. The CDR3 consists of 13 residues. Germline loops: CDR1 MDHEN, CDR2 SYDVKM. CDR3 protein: CASLQGDDNEQFF. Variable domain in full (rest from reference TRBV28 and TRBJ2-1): DVKVTQSSRYLVKRTGEKVFLECVQDMDHENMFWYRQDPGLGLRLIYFSYDVKMKEKGDIPEGYSVSREKKERFSLILESASTNQTSMYLCASLQGDDNEQFFGPGTRLTVL.

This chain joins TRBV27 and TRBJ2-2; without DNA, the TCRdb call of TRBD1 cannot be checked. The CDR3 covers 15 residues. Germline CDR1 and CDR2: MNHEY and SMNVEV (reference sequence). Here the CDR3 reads CASSAGTVNTGELFF.

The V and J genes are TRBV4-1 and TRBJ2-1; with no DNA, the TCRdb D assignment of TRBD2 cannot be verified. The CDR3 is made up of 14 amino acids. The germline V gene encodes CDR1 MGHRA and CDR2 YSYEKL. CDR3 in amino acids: CASSQLAGGHEQFF.

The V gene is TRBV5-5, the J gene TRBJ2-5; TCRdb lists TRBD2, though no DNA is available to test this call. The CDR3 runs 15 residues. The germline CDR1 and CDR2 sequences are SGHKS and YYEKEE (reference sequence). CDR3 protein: CASSLYGTARETQYF.

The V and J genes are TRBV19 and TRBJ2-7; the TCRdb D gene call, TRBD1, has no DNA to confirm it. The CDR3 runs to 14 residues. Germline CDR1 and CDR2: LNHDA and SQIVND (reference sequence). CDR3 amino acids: CATVGGTTTYEQYF.

The CDR3 here is CAIRRGGGPSNTGELFF. The genes are TRBV10-3 and TRBJ2-2; the D gene TCRdb calls, TRBD2, cannot be checked with no DNA. The CDR3 loop spans 17 amino acids. Per germline, CDR1 ENHRY and CDR2 SYGVKD.

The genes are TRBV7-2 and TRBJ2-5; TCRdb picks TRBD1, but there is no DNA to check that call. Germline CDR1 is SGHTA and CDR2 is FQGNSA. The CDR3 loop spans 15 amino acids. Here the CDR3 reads CASSKRRGGPETQYF.

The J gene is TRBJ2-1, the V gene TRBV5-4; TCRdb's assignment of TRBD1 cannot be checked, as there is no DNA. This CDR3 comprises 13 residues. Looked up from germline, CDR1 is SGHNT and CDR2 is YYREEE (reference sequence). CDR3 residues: CASSHEGAHEQFF.

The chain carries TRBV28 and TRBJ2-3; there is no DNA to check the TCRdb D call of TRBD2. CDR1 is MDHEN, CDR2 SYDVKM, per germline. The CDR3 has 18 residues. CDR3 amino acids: CASSLSPPSSGGTDTQYF.

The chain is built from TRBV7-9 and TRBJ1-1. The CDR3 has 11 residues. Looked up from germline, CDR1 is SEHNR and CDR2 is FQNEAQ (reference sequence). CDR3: CASSTDTEAFF.

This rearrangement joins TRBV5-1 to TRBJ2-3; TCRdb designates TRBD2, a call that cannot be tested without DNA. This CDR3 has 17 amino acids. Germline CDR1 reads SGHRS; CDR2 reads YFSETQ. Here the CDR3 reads CASSLSGTRGITDTQYF.

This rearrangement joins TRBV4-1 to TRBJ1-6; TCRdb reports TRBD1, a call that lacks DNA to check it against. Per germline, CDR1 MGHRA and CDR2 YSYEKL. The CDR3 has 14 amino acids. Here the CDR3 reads CASSHTGGNSPLHF.

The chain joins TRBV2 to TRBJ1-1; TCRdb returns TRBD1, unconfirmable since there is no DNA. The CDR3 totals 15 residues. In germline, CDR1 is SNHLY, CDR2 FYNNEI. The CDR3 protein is CASSRSGTKNTEAFF.

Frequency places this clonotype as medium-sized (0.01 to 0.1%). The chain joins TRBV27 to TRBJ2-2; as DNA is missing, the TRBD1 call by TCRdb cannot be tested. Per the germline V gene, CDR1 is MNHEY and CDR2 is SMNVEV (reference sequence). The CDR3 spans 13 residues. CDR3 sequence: CASSPTGWGELFF.

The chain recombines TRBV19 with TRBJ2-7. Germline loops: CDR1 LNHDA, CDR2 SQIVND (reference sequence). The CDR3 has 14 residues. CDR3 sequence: CASSIGGNTYEQYF.

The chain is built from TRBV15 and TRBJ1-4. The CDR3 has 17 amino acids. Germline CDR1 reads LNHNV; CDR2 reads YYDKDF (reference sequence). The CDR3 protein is CATSRDRALATNEKLFF.

The CDR3 region is CASSLGQGIVYTF. The V and J genes are TRBV5-1 and TRBJ1-2; the D call from TCRdb, TRBD1, cannot be confirmed without DNA. Germline V lookup: CDR1 SGHRS, CDR2 YFSETQ. CDR3 length: 13 amino acids.

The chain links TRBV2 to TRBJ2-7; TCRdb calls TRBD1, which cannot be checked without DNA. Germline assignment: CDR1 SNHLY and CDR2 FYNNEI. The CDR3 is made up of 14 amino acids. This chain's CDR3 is CASNNREPSYEQYF.